This TCR beta chain was sequenced during a study of blood T cell repertoires in COVID-19. For the study at large: Sites across the United States, Italy and Spain contributed samples from acute and convalescent COVID-19.

Germline loops: CDR1 LNHNV, CDR2 YYDKDF (reference sequence). V was clipped by 1 base and J by 3 bases; unmatched bases: 7. There are 17 residues in the CDR3. Sequencing used immunoSEQ multiplex PCR; TCRdb keeps in-frame clones, though not all of them. Seen here are tens of thousands of clones, approximately 84% observed once, and the top ten hold 13% to 15%. Sequenced input: peripheral blood. This clonotype was obtained from a human donor in a cohort sampled during active COVID-19. The V call is TRBV15, the J call TRBJ2-2, with 8 bases identical to TRBD1. The CDR3 bases are TGTGCCACCAGCAGAGTGCAGGGGGCCAGGGACACCGGGGAGCTGTTTTTT. Translating it yields CATSRVQGARDTGELFF.